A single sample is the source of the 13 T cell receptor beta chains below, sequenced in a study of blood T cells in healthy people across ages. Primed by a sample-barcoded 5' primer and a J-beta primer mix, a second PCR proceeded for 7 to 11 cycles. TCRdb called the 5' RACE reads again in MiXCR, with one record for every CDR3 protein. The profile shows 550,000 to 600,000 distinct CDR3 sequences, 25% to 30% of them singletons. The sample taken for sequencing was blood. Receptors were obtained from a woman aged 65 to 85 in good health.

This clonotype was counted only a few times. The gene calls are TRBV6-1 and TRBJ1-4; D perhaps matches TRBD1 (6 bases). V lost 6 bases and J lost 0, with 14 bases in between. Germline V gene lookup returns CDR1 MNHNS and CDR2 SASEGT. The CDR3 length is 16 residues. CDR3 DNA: TGTGCCAGCAGGCTCGGACAGACTGCAACTAATGAAAAACTGTTTTTT. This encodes CASRLGQTATNEKLFF.

DNA for the CDR3: TGCGCCAGCAGCCACACTAGCGGGGGGACCACAGATACGCAGTATTTT. Translation gives CASSHTSGGTTDTQYF. The chain joins TRBV4-3 to TRBJ2-3; 12 bases fit TRBD2. Trimming took 3 bases from V and 2 from J; bases not matched to a gene: 3. Germline V gene lookup returns CDR1 LGHNA and CDR2 YSLEER. This CDR3 region has 16 residues.

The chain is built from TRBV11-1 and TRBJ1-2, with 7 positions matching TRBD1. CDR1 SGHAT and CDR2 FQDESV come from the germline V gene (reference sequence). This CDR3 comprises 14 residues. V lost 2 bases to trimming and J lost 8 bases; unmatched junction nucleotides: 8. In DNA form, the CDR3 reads TGTGCCAGCAGCTTAACTGACAGGGAAGACGGCTACACCTTC. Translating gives CASSLTDREDGYTF.

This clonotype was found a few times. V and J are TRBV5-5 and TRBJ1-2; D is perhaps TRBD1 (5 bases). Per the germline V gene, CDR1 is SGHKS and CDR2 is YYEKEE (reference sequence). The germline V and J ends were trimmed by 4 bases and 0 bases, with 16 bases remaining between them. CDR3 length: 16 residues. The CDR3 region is CASSATPDSSNYGYTF. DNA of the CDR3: TGTGCCAGCAGCGCGACCCCAGACAGTTCTAACTATGGCTACACCTTC.

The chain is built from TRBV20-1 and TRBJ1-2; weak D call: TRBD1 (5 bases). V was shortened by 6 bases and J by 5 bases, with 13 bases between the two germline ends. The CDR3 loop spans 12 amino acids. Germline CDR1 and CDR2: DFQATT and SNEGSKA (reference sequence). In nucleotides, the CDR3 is TGCAGTGCCCAGGAGGGGAGGTATGGCTACACCTTC. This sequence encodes CSAQEGRYGYTF.

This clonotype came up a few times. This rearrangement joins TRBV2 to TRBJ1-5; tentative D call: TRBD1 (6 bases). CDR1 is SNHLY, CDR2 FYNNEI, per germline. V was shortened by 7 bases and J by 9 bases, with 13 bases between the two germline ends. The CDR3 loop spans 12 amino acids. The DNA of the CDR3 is TGTGCCAGCAACAGGGCCGAGGGGCCCCAGCATTTT. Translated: CASNRAEGPQHF.

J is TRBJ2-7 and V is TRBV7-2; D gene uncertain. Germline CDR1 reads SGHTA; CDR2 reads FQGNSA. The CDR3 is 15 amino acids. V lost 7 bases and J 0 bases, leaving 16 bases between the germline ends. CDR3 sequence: CASTPSRAASYEQYF. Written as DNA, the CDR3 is TGTGCCAGCACCCCTTCTCGGGCGGCCTCCTACGAGCAGTACTTC.

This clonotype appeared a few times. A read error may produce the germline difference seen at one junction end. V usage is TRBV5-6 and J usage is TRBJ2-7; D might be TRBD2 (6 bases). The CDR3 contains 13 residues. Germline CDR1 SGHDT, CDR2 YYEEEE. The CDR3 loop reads CAGSLRDSGVEYF. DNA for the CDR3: TGTGCCGGCAGCTTGAGGGACTCGGGGGTGGAGTACTTC.

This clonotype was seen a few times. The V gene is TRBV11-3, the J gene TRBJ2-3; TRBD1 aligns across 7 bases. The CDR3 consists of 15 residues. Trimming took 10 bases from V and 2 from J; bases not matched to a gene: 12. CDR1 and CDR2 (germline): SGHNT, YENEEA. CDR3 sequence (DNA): TGTGCCACCGCTGAGGGACAGACAAACACAGATACGCAGTATTTT. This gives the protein CATAEGQTNTDTQYF.

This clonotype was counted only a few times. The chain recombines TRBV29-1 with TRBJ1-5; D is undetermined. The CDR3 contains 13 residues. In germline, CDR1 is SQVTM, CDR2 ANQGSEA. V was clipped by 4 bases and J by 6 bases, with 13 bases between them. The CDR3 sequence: CSVVGISGQPQHF. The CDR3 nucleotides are TGCAGCGTTGTGGGTATTTCGGGTCAGCCCCAGCATTTT.

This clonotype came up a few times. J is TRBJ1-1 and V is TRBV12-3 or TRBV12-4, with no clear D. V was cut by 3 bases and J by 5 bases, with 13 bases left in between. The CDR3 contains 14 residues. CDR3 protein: CASSFQSGRTEAFF. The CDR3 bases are TGTGCCAGCAGTTTTCAATCCGGGCGGACTGAAGCTTTCTTT.

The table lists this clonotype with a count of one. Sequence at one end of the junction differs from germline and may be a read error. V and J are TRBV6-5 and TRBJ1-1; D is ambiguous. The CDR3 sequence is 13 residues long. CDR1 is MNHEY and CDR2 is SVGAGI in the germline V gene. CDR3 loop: CASSYRRNTEPFF. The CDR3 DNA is TGTGCCAGCAGTTACCGCCGGAACACTGAACCTTTCTTT.

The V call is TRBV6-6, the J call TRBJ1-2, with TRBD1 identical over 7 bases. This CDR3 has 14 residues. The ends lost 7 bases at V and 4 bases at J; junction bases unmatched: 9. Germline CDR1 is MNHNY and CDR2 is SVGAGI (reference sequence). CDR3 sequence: CASITTGFGYGYTF. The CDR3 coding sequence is TGTGCCAGCATTACGACAGGGTTTGGCTATGGCTACACCTTC.